One sample yielded the 3 T cell receptor beta chains listed below, sequenced in a study of control samples from healthy donors and cancer patients. Data came from immunoSEQ multiplex PCR; TCRdb stores just in-frame clones and leaves some out. The table lists 100,000 or so clones, roughly 85% of them singletons. The sequencing input was blood. Receptors were obtained from a woman aged 45-60 years in good health.

The chain has TRBV3-1 (or the pseudogene TRBV3-2) and TRBJ1-6; D is unclear. Trimming left V 3 bases short and J 9 bases short, with 9 bases between. The CDR3 has 13 amino acids. Germline CDR1 is LGHDT and CDR2 is YNNKEL (reference sequence). This CDR3 reads CASSHVRGSPLHF. CDR3 DNA sequence: TGTGCCAGCAGCCATGTCCGTGGTTCACCCCTCCACTTT.

In its sample, this clone was seen a few times. V is TRBV11-3 and J is TRBJ2-7; D may be TRBD2 (5 bases). V shed 1 base and J shed 4 bases, with 11 bases lying between them. Germline V gene lookup returns CDR1 SGHNT and CDR2 YENEEA. The CDR3 runs 14 residues. The CDR3 region is CASSLVATKYEQYF. The CDR3 DNA reads TGTGCCAGCAGCTTAGTTGCGACTAAATACGAGCAGTACTTC.

As DNA, the CDR3 is TGTGCCAGCAGCGTAGTGGGCGGGAACTCCTACAATGAGCAGTTCTTC. Protein sequence: CASSVVGGNSYNEQFF. The chain couples TRBV9 to TRBJ2-1; tentative D call: TRBD2 (6 bases). V shed 0 bases and J shed 0 bases, with 10 bases lying between them. This CDR3 region has 16 residues. Per the germline V gene, CDR1 is SGDLS and CDR2 is YYNGEE.